These 5 T cell receptor beta chains came from one sample sequenced in a study of Tregs in tolerant kidney transplant recipients. The protocol was immunoSEQ multiplex PCR, while the TCRdb copy is restricted to in-frame clones and leaves out a portion. The table records around 50,000 clones, approximately 89% of them present only once. Related graft donors supplied nonmyeloablative bone marrow transplants, and mixed chimerism was transient. Sequencing used CD8+ T cells from blood (PBMCs), obtained 12 months after the transplant. Source of these receptors: a human patient who received a combined kidney and bone marrow transplant. Some T cells may be the graft donor's.

The chain is built from TRBV9 and TRBJ2-1, with 9 bases lining up with TRBD2. The CDR3 extends over 12 amino acids. The germline V gene encodes CDR1 SGDLS and CDR2 YYNGEE. The junction had 2 bases not matched to a gene; V was cut back by 3 bases and J by 10 bases. The CDR3 region has the DNA TGTGCCAGCAGCGGAGCGGGAGGCGAGCAGTTCTTC. It translates to CASSGAGGEQFF.

This rearrangement joins TRBV6-5 to TRBJ2-7, with 9 bases lining up with TRBD2. Looked up from germline, CDR1 is MNHEY and CDR2 is SVGAGI. After removal of 0 bases from V and 3 bases from J, the junction contained 0 bases not matched to a gene. The CDR3 loop spans 14 amino acids. The CDR3 DNA reads as TGTGCCAGCAGTTACTCGCGGGAGGGCTACGAGCAGTACTTC. Translating gives CASSYSREGYEQYF.

About this clone itself: The same CDR3 arises from other DNA sequences in this sample as well. The chain links TRBV5-8 to TRBJ2-4; 9 bases are shared with TRBD1. V shed 6 bases and J 1 base; nucleotides not matched to a gene: 11. CDR1 is SGHTS and CDR2 is YDEGEE in the germline V gene. The CDR3 is 17 residues long. The CDR3 nucleotides are TGTGCCAGCACCCAAGCTCCGGGACAGGGTGCCAAAAACATTCAGTACTTC. Protein product: CASTQAPGQGAKNIQYF.

This chain joins TRBV4-1 and TRBJ1-4, with 7 positions matching TRBD1. J lost 5 bases, V lost 2 bases, and 11 bases had no gene match. CDR1 is MGHRA, CDR2 YSYEKL, per germline. The length of the CDR3 is 17 residues. The CDR3 sequence is CASSQPPDRVRNEKLFF. CDR3 bases: TGCGCCAGCAGCCAACCCCCCGACAGGGTGAGGAATGAAAAACTGTTTTTT.

The gene calls are TRBV7-5 and TRBJ1-4; the table calls TRBD1, which could not be checked here. TRBV7-5 is listed as a pseudogene. The CDR3 length is 17 residues. DNA for the CDR3: TGTGTCAGAAGCTTAGGGCCAGGGGGGTTAGTAGGTGAAAAACTGTTTTTT. This codes for CVRSLGPGGLVGEKLFF.